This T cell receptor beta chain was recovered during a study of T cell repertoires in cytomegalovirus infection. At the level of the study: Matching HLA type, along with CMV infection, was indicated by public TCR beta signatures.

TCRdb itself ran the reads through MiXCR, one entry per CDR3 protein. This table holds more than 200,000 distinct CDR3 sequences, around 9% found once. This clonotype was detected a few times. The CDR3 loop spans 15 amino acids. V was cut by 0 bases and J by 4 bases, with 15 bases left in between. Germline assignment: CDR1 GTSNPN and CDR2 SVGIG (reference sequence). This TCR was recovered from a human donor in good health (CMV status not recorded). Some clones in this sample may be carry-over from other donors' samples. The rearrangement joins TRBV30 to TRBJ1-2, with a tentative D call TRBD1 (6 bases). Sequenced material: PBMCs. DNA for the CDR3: TGTGCCTGGAGTGTACCCGAAACGACAGGCTATGGCTACACCTTC. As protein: CAWSVPETTGYGYTF.